Listed here is a single T cell receptor beta chain. CDR1 is MGHRA and CDR2 is YSYEKL in the germline V gene. The V and J ends lost 5 bases and 6 bases, in that order; junction bases with no gene match: 9. CDR3 length equals 15 residues. The primer mix had 60 Vbeta and 13 Jbeta primers. This table comes from immunoSEQ multiplex PCR, and its TCRdb copy is limited to in-frame clones, with some not included. The table lists about 160,000 clones, 80% of them singletons. The entry originates in a study of cytomegalovirus exposure and HLA in healthy donors. This clonotype was obtained from a woman aged 45-65 years in good health and CMV-seronegative. Specimen: PBMCs. This chain uses TRBV4-1 with TRBJ1-1; 10 nucleotides line up with TRBD1. The CDR3 region is CASSTRQGAESEAFF. CDR3 nucleotide sequence: TGCGCCAGCAGCACACGACAGGGGGCTGAATCTGAAGCTTTCTTT.